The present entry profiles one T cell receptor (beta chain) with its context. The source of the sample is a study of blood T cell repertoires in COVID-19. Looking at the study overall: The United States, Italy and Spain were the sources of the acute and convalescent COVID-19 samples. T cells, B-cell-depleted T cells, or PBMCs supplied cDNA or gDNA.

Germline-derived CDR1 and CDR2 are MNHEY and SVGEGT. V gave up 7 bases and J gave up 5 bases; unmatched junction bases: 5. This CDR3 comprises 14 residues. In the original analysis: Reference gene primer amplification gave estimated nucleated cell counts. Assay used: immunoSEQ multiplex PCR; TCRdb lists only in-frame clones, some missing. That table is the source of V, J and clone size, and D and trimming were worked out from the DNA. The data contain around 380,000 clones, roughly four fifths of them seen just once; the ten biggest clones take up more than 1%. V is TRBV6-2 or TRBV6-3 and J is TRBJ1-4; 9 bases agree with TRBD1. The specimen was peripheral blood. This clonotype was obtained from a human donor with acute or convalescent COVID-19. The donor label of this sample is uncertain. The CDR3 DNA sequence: TGTGCCAGCATCCCGGGGACAGGGAATGAAAAACTGTTTTTT. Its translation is CASIPGTGNEKLFF.